Shown below are 18 T cell receptor beta chains from a single sample sequenced in a study of blood T cell repertoires in COVID-19. The assay was immunoSEQ multiplex PCR, and TCRdb's table has in-frame clones only and misses some. The sample consists of roughly 250,000 clones, roughly 90% of them appearing once. Material for sequencing was PBMCs or T cells enriched from blood (not recorded which). All receptors derive from a woman aged 35 to 49 with acute COVID-19.

This chain uses TRBV7-2 with TRBJ2-5, with a weak D call TRBD1 (6 bases). Trimming removed 5 bases at V and 5 bases at J, with 15 bases between. CDR3 length: 14 amino acids. CDR1 is SGHTA, CDR2 FQGNSA, per germline. The CDR3 loop reads CASSPQGRHETQYF. CDR3 in DNA: TGTGCCAGCAGCCCGCAGGGGCGCCACGAGACCCAGTACTTC.

This chain uses TRBV5-5 with TRBJ2-3, with 7 nucleotides matching TRBD1. The CDR3 totals 16 residues. Germline loops: CDR1 SGHKS, CDR2 YYEKEE (reference sequence). The V segment lost 3 bases and the J segment 2 bases; nucleotides outside the gene matches: 9. CDR3 sequence (DNA): TGTGCCAGCAGCTCCCGGACAGGAGGCTCCACAGATACGCAGTATTTT. Its translation: CASSSRTGGSTDTQYF.

This clone has more than one count but fewer than ten. This CDR3 is also generated by other DNA sequences in the sample. The V gene is TRBV5-1, the J gene TRBJ2-2; D uncertain. There are 12 residues in the CDR3. CDR1 and CDR2 (germline): SGHRS, YFSETQ. Trimming shortened V by 4 bases and J by 3 bases, and 4 bases separated the two germline ends. The chain's CDR3 is CASSRDTGELFF. CDR3 coding DNA: TGCGCCAGCAGCCGGGACACCGGGGAGCTGTTTTTT.

This clone has only one observation. This rearrangement joins TRBV2 to TRBJ2-5, with 11 bases fitting TRBD2. The germline V gene has CDR1 SNHLY and CDR2 FYNNEI. The CDR3 runs to 16 residues. Unmatched junction bases numbered 6, after V lost 6 bases and J lost 0 bases. CDR3 coding DNA: TGTGCCAGCAGAGCCGGGACTAGCGGCTACCAAGAGACCCAGTACTTC. Its protein product is CASRAGTSGYQETQYF.

This chain joins TRBV7-2 and TRBJ2-3, with TRBD1 matching 7 bases. Germline V gives CDR1 SGHTA, CDR2 FQGNSA. CDR3 length equals 15 residues. Trimming removed 3 bases from V and 0 bases from J; junction bases left unmatched: 3. DNA of the CDR3: TGTGCCAGCAGCTTGGGACAGACTAGCACAGATACGCAGTATTTT. This encodes CASSLGQTSTDTQYF.

The J gene is TRBJ2-7, the V gene TRBV15, with 7 bases aligning to TRBD1. CDR3 length: 17 residues. The trim removed 0 bases at V and 0 bases at J, leaving 8 bases unmatched. CDR1 and CDR2 from the germline V gene are LNHNV and YYDKDF (reference sequence). The CDR3 DNA is TGTGCCACCAGCAGAGAGACCAAGACAGGGATCTCCTACGAGCAGTACTTC. The encoded protein is CATSRETKTGISYEQYF. Filled out from reference TRBV15 and TRBJ2-7, the complete variable domain reads DAMVIQNPRYQVTQFGKPVTLSCSQTLNHNVMYWYQQKSSQAPKLLFHYYDKDFNNEADTPDNFQSRRPNTSFCFLDIRSPGLGDTAMYLCATSRETKTGISYEQYFGPGTRLTVT.

Written as DNA, the CDR3 is TGCAGCGTGCTACGGGGGGCAGGAGGCGAGCAGTACTTC. Its translation is CSVLRGAGGEQYF. V and J are TRBV29-1 and TRBJ2-7, with D maybe TRBD2 (7 bases). Germline-derived CDR1 and CDR2 are SQVTM and ANQGSEA. Trimming took 6 bases from V and 6 from J, leaving 18 bases between them. The CDR3 length is 13 residues.

V usage is TRBV4-2 and J usage is TRBJ1-3; TRBD1 matches at 8 bases. The germline V gene encodes CDR1 LGHNA and CDR2 YNFKEQ. The V and J ends lost 2 bases and 4 bases, in that order; junction bases with no gene match: 10. CDR3 size: 17 residues. CDR3 sequence (DNA): TGTGCCAGCAGCCAAAGCCGACAGGGGAGATCGGGAAACACCATATATTTT. This translates into CASSQSRQGRSGNTIYF.

The CDR3 bases are TGTGCCAGCAGCTTAGAGTGGTCTAGCGGGGGGAGTGAGCAGTTCTTC. It translates to CASSLEWSSGGSEQFF. The chain uses TRBV11-2 and TRBJ2-1; 11 nucleotides agree with TRBD2. The germline V gene has CDR1 SGHAT and CDR2 FQNNGV. The CDR3 is 16 amino acids. V lost 0 bases, J lost 9 bases, and 7 bases stayed unmatched.

The rearrangement joins TRBV27 to TRBJ2-1, with 8 nucleotides matching TRBD1. J was trimmed by 8 bases and V by 3 bases; bases with no gene match: 6. The germline V gene has CDR1 MNHEY and CDR2 SMNVEV (reference sequence). The CDR3 runs to 14 residues. CDR3 protein: CASSFGQGEYEQFF. The CDR3 coding sequence is TGTGCCAGCAGTTTCGGACAGGGCGAGTATGAGCAGTTCTTC.

The V and J genes are TRBV3-1 (or the pseudogene TRBV3-2) and TRBJ2-5, with D perhaps matching TRBD1 (6 bases). This CDR3 region has 14 residues. V was cut by 0 bases and J by 4 bases, with 9 bases left in between. The V gene's germline CDR1 is LGHDT and CDR2 YNNKEL (reference sequence). In DNA, the CDR3 is TGTGCCAGCAGCCAAGACAGGGGCCTAGAGACCCAGTACTTC. Translation gives CASSQDRGLETQYF.

The chain has TRBV19 and TRBJ2-1; possible D gene TRBD2, 7 bases. The CDR3 is 15 amino acids. V shed 6 bases and J shed 4 bases, with 16 bases lying between them. The V gene's germline CDR1 is LNHDA and CDR2 SQIVND (reference sequence). CDR3 nucleotide sequence: TGTGCCAGTAGGGACTGGGGGGGCCATTACAATGAGCAGTTCTTC. Amino acids: CASRDWGGHYNEQFF. The variable domain in full, with the rest retrieved from reference TRBV19 and TRBJ2-1, is DGGITQSPKYLFRKEGQNVTLSCEQNLNHDAMYWYRQDPGQGLRLIYYSQIVNDFQKGDIAEGYSVSREKKESFPLTVTSAQKNPTAFYLCASRDWGGHYNEQFFGPGTRLTVL.

CDR3 sequence reads: CAISETLQRGSDTQYF. CDR3 nucleotides: TGTGCCATCAGTGAGACCCTTCAGCGGGGGTCAGATACGCAGTATTTT. J is TRBJ2-3 and V is TRBV10-3; 8 bases line up with TRBD2. The CDR3 spans 16 residues. After removal of 2 bases from V and 4 bases from J, the junction contained 8 bases not matched to a gene. Germline assignment: CDR1 ENHRY and CDR2 SYGVKD.

This chain joins TRBV7-9 and TRBJ1-2; 9 bases fit TRBD1. J was trimmed by 7 bases and V by 7 bases; bases with no gene match: 13. The CDR3 sequence is 15 residues long. Germline assignment: CDR1 SEHNR and CDR2 FQNEAQ (reference sequence). In DNA, the CDR3 is TGTGCCAGCACCAGGACACAGGGGGCGATAAGTGGCTACACCTTC. Encoded protein: CASTRTQGAISGYTF.

The CDR3 DNA reads as TGTGCCAGCAGTTACTCGTCTCGCAGGGACACTGAAGCTTTCTTT. Translating gives CASSYSSRRDTEAFF. The genes are TRBV6-2 or TRBV6-3 and TRBJ1-1, with D perhaps TRBD1 (5 bases). CDR1 and CDR2 from the germline V gene are MNHEY and SVGEGT. The CDR3 length is 15 residues. Trimming cost V 0 bases and J 3 bases, with 11 bases left between them.

The rearrangement joins TRBV2 to TRBJ1-2; 8 nucleotides agree with TRBD1. There are 14 residues in the CDR3. The J segment lost 4 bases and the V segment lost 4 bases, leaving 5 bases of the junction unmatched. Per germline, CDR1 SNHLY and CDR2 FYNNEI. CDR3 sequence: CASSGGQGLYGYTF. DNA for the CDR3: TGTGCCAGCAGTGGAGGACAGGGCCTCTATGGCTACACCTTC.

This chain connects TRBV2 to TRBJ1-4; 7 positions agree with TRBD1. The germline V gene has CDR1 SNHLY and CDR2 FYNNEI. There are 13 residues in the CDR3. The trim removed 3 bases at V and 5 bases at J, leaving 0 bases unmatched. The CDR3 loop reads CASSDRGNEKLFF. CDR3 bases: TGTGCCAGCAGTGACAGGGGGAATGAAAAACTGTTTTTT.

This clone was seen once. The CDR3 region has the DNA TGTGCCAGCAGTTCGTTATCGGAAGCTTTCTTT. As protein: CASSSLSEAFF. The chain recombines TRBV12-3 or TRBV12-4 with TRBJ1-1; no reliable D call. The V end lost 4 bases, the J end lost 8 bases, and 8 bases lay between the germline ends. The CDR3 extends over 11 amino acids.